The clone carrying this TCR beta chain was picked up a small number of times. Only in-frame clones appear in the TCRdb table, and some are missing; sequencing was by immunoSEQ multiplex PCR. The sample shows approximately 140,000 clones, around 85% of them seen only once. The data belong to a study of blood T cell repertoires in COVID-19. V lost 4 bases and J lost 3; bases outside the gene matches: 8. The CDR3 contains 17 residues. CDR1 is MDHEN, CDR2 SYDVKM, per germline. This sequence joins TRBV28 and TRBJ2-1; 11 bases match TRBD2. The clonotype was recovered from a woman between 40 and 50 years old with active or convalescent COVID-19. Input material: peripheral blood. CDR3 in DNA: TGTGCCAGCAGTTCTAGCGGGAGGTGGGGGCTCTACAATGAGCAGTTCTTC. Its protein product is CASSSSGRWGLYNEQFF.